Reported below is one TCR beta chain. What it binds is not known. Per germline, CDR1 LGHNA and CDR2 YNFKEQ. This CDR3 comprises 15 residues. The V end was cut by 0 bases, the J end by 0 bases, with 6 bases between. Cells sorted as Tregs were CD4+, CD25+ and CD127-/low. Semi-nested PCR with Nested Universal Primer A followed constant-region reverse priming of full-length variable regions. TCRdb called the 5' RACE reads again in MiXCR, with one record for every CDR3 protein. The sample includes 9,500 to 15,000 distinct CDR3 sequences, roughly 51% of them seen just once. General study results and limits: Larger-cohort validation covered only one TCR beta V-J rearrangement. Greatest tumor Treg TCR overlap was with tumor naive CD4+ cells. Tumor memory CD4+ T cell TCR gene usage clustered with blood and lymph node memory CD4+ cells and lymph node naive CD4+ cells.

Sequenced sample: tumor-infiltrating Tregs sorted from the breast tumor. This clonotype was sampled from a female donor with breast cancer. The chain employs TRBV4-2 and TRBJ1-5; D gene ambiguous. The CDR3 sequence is CASSQDRNSNQPQHF. CDR3 in DNA: TGTGCCAGCAGCCAAGATAGGAATAGCAATCAGCCCCAGCATTTT.